The clone carrying this TCR beta chain was detected many times. The antigen is not known. The CDR3 has 13 residues. Germline V gene data show CDR1 as DFQATT and CDR2 as SNEGSKA (reference sequence). Trimming removed 1 base from V and 3 bases from J, with 4 bases in between. For the diagnoses, clinical symptoms, serum thyroxine and TRAb, thyroid ultrasound and orbital computed tomography were used. The data derive from a study of T cells in Graves' hyperthyroidism and ophthalmopathy. Study-wide results and caveats: The majority of expanded thyroid clonotypes above 0.001 also appeared in blood. The model predicted ophthalmopathy a median around six months before onset.

What was amplified from RNA transcripts were TCR beta CDR3 regions. A first-round RT-PCR of the TCR CDR3 used the HTBI primer set. Each CDR3 protein gets one entry after TCRdb re-called the multiplex PCR reads with MiXCR. The data show about 560,000 distinct CDR3 sequences, approximately 15% seen once. The receptor comes from a woman under 30 with Graves' hyperthyroidism. The chain links TRBV20-1 to TRBJ1-6; D remains unclear. Sequenced input: blood. In DNA form, the CDR3 reads TGCAGTGCTAGAGGCAGCTATAATTCACCCCTCCACTTT. Translation gives CSARGSYNSPLHF.